These 28 T cell receptor beta chains share one sample of origin, sequenced in a study of T cells in Graves' hyperthyroidism and ophthalmopathy. Amplification yielded TCR beta CDR3 regions, with RNA transcripts as the source. Initially, a first-round RT-PCR of the TCR CDR3 employed the HTBI primer set. TCRdb ran MiXCR on the multiplex PCR reads and lists one entry per CDR3 protein. The table records about 590,000 distinct CDR3 sequences, 14% of them present only once. The sequenced material came from blood. The receptors here all came from a woman in her late teens or twenties with Graves' ophthalmopathy.

This clonotype was counted at least ten times. V and J are TRBV15 and TRBJ2-7; TRBD1 agrees at 8 bases. J lost 6 bases, V lost 0 bases, and 4 bases had no gene match. The CDR3 is 14 amino acids. The germline gives CDR1 LNHNV, CDR2 YYDKDF (reference sequence). In DNA form, the CDR3 reads TGTGCCACCAGCAGAGATATTACAGGGGGCGAGCAGTACTTC. Its translation: CATSRDITGGEQYF.

This clonotype has a count of ten or more. This sequence joins TRBV27 and TRBJ2-3; maybe TRBD2 (5 bases). Germline CDR1 MNHEY, CDR2 SMNVEV (reference sequence). This CDR3 is 12 amino acids long. V lost 2 bases, J lost 9 bases, and 9 bases lay in between. CDR3 residues: CASSLMGDTQYF. The CDR3, as DNA: TGTGCCAGCAGTTTAATGGGAGACACGCAGTATTTT.

The chain couples TRBV9 to TRBJ2-1, with TRBD1 as a possible D gene (6 bases). Germline loops: CDR1 SGDLS, CDR2 YYNGEE. The CDR3 runs to 14 residues. Trimming shortened V by 2 bases and J by 6 bases, and 12 bases separated the two germline ends. The CDR3 is CASSVQGRGNEQFF. CDR3 DNA: TGTGCCAGCAGCGTGCAGGGGCGAGGCAATGAGCAGTTCTTC.

This clonotype appeared many times. This chain links TRBV30 with TRBJ1-1; maybe TRBD1 (5 bases). V gave up 2 bases and J gave up 1 base, with 11 bases separating them. Germline assignment: CDR1 GTSNPN and CDR2 SVGIG (reference sequence). The CDR3 length is 14 residues. The CDR3 sequence is CAWSIRGENTEAFF. Here the CDR3 DNA reads TGTGCCTGGAGTATTCGAGGGGAGAACACTGAAGCTTTCTTT.

This clonotype was seen many times. The V call is TRBV5-1, the J call TRBJ2-5; TRBD1 aligns across 8 bases. V gave up 4 bases and J gave up 5 bases; unmatched junction bases: 10. From germline, CDR1 is SGHRS and CDR2 YFSETQ. This CDR3 comprises 15 residues. CDR3 nucleotides: TGCGCCAGCAGCCGAAGGGCGACAGGGGCCGAGACCCAGTACTTC. It codes for CASSRRATGAETQYF.

This clonotype has more than one count but fewer than ten. The chain uses TRBV7-9 and TRBJ1-6; D perhaps matches TRBD1 (5 bases). The V gene lost 1 base and the J gene lost 8 bases, with 12 bases spanning the gap. The CDR3 extends over 15 amino acids. Germline V lookup: CDR1 SEHNR, CDR2 FQNEAQ (reference sequence). This chain's CDR3 is CASSLDLGGDSPLHF. The CDR3 nucleotides are TGTGCCAGCAGCTTAGATCTGGGGGGGGATTCACCCCTCCACTTT.

This chain uses TRBV20-1 with TRBJ2-7; TRBD1 or TRBD2 may be the D gene (5 bases each). Trimming took 5 bases from V and 2 from J, leaving 19 bases between them. CDR1 is DFQATT and CDR2 is SNEGSKA in the germline V gene (reference sequence). The CDR3 is 15 residues long. The CDR3 region has the DNA TGCAGTGCTCTAGCATCCGAGGGGAAGACCTACGAGCAGTACTTC. Translated: CSALASEGKTYEQYF.

The rearrangement uses TRBV29-1 and TRBJ2-7; D gene ambiguous. Trimming took off 4 bases at V and 3 bases at J, with 7 bases between the two ends. CDR1 is SQVTM, CDR2 ANQGSEA, per germline. The CDR3 runs to 11 residues. The DNA for the CDR3 is TGCAGCGTTGTTCACAGCTACGAGCAGTACTTC. Protein: CSVVHSYEQYF.

The rearrangement joins TRBV7-9 to TRBJ1-2; D unclear. Germline lookup yields CDR1 SEHNR and CDR2 FQNEAQ (reference sequence). The ends were cut back, 8 bases at V and 7 bases at J, with 20 bases in the middle. The CDR3 sequence is 14 residues long. For the CDR3, the DNA is TGTGCCAGCCTCCGAGGCATAGGGCACCTTGGCTACACCTTC. The encoded protein is CASLRGIGHLGYTF.

This clonotype has a count of ten or more. The CDR3 DNA sequence: TGTGCCAGCAGCGTAGGCCACCTTGCCGGGACAGGGAATGAAAAACTGTTTTTT. Its translation: CASSVGHLAGTGNEKLFF. J is TRBJ1-4 and V is TRBV9; 9 positions match TRBD1. This CDR3 has 18 amino acids. J lost 5 bases, V lost 0 bases, and 11 bases had no gene match. CDR1 and CDR2 (germline): SGDLS, YYNGEE.

On this clonotype: This clone may be a read error of a much larger clone one base away. Here the CDR3 omits its conserved ending phenylalanine or tryptophan, so a read error is the likely source. The rearrangement uses TRBV9 and TRBJ2-1; D may match TRBD1 or TRBD2 (5 bases each). V gave up 0 bases and J gave up 5 bases, with 15 bases separating them. The CDR3 is 16 residues long. The germline V gene encodes CDR1 SGDLS and CDR2 YYNGEE. The chain's CDR3 is CASSVEDLRGDNEQFL. CDR3 coding DNA: TGTGCCAGCAGCGTAGAGGACCTCCGAGGGGACAATGAGCAGTTCCTC.

Remarks on this clonotype: This sequence may be a read error, since a much larger clone differs from it by one base. The V call is TRBV9, the J call TRBJ2-1; 10 bases map to TRBD1. CDR1 and CDR2 (germline): SGDLS, YYNGEE. This CDR3 is built from 13 residues. Trimming took 3 bases from V and 8 from J; bases not matched to a gene: 2. CDR3 residues: CASSAGTGDEQFF. For the CDR3, the DNA is TGTGCCAGCAGCGCCGGGACAGGGGATGAGCAGTTCTTC.

This clonotype has at least ten counts. The chain recombines TRBV5-1 with TRBJ2-7; D gene uncertain. This CDR3 spans 14 amino acids. Germline V gives CDR1 SGHRS, CDR2 YFSETQ. V was shortened by 3 bases and J by 5 bases, with 15 bases between the two germline ends. DNA of the CDR3: TGCGCCAGCAGCTCCGACTCCCCGTGGGACGAGCAGTACTTC. Translated, it gives CASSSDSPWDEQYF.

The chain couples TRBV6-2 or TRBV6-3 to TRBJ2-5, with TRBD1 identical over 12 bases. Germline CDR1 reads MNHEY; CDR2 reads SVGEGT. With 5 bases clipped from V and 5 bases from J, the junction kept 6 bases outside the gene matches. This CDR3 is 15 amino acids long. This CDR3 reads CASSPGTGGVETQYF. CDR3 coding DNA: TGTGCCAGCAGTCCCGGGACAGGGGGCGTGGAGACCCAGTACTTC.

The V call is TRBV6-9, the J call TRBJ2-1; maybe TRBD2 (5 bases). Germline CDR1 reads MNHGY; CDR2 reads SVAAGI. V was shortened by 3 bases and J by 6 bases, with 24 bases between the two germline ends. The CDR3 length is 18 residues. The CDR3 protein is CASSYSNLGDPTSNEQFF. CDR3 DNA: TGTGCCAGCAGTTACTCGAATTTGGGAGACCCCACTAGCAATGAGCAGTTCTTC.

The chain couples TRBV20-1 to TRBJ1-3, with TRBD1 as a possible D gene (6 bases). Germline V gene sequence: CDR1 DFQATT, CDR2 SNEGSKA (reference sequence). The CDR3 covers 12 residues. V dropped 6 bases and J dropped 2 bases, with 8 bases sitting between them. CDR3 sequence (DNA): TGCAGTGCCCAGGGGCCTGGAAACACCATATATTTT. Its translation is CSAQGPGNTIYF.

The table lists this clonotype with many counts. The chain carries TRBV3-1 and TRBJ1-2; D unresolved. Germline lookup yields CDR1 LGHDT and CDR2 YNNKEL (reference sequence). Trimming took 5 bases from V and 7 from J, leaving 20 bases between them. The CDR3 runs to 15 residues. CDR3 sequence: CASSYTYAEVVGYTF. In DNA, the CDR3 is TGTGCCAGCAGCTACACATACGCCGAAGTTGTTGGCTACACCTTC.

The rearrangement joins TRBV5-1 to TRBJ2-5, with D tentatively TRBD1 (6 bases). This CDR3 spans 13 amino acids. Trimming left V 0 bases short and J 9 bases short, with 12 bases between. CDR1 and CDR2 from the germline V gene are SGHRS and YFSETQ. The chain's CDR3 is CASSLGTPGAQYF. The CDR3 DNA is TGCGCCAGCAGCTTGGGGACCCCAGGGGCCCAGTACTTC.

The chain employs TRBV6-1 and TRBJ1-4; D is undetermined. Germline CDR1 and CDR2: MNHNS and SASEGT. CDR3 size: 16 residues. V was pared by 2 bases and J by 0 bases, with 10 bases between. The CDR3 loop is CASSESSRPTNEKLFF. The CDR3 DNA follows: TGTGCCAGCAGTGAAAGCAGTCGACCAACTAATGAAAAACTGTTTTTT.

This clonotype was found a few times. The genes are TRBV24-1 and TRBJ2-1, with TRBD2 as a possible D gene (6 bases). Trimming took off 7 bases at V and 0 bases at J, with 12 bases between the two ends. This CDR3 has 15 residues. Germline CDR1 is KGHDR and CDR2 is SFDVKD. The CDR3 nucleotides are TGTGCCACCAGGATTAACGGGGGCTCCTACAATGAGCAGTTCTTC. This codes for CATRINGGSYNEQFF.

The V call is TRBV19, the J call TRBJ2-7, with 7 bases identical to TRBD2. This CDR3 region has 16 residues. The germline gives CDR1 LNHDA, CDR2 SQIVND (reference sequence). The ends lost 4 bases at V and 2 bases at J; junction bases unmatched: 11. DNA of the CDR3: TGTGCCAGTAGTACCGGCCCTAGCGGCCAAGCCTACGAGCAGTACTTC. Translated: CASSTGPSGQAYEQYF.

Ten or more counts support this clonotype. The rearrangement joins TRBV7-6 to TRBJ2-6; D unresolved. Looked up from germline, CDR1 is SGHVS and CDR2 is FNYEAQ. This CDR3 region has 15 residues. Trimming stripped 4 bases from V and 0 bases from J, with 7 bases between. CDR3: CASSSRYSGANVLTF. The DNA for the CDR3 is TGTGCCAGCAGCTCCCGCTACTCTGGGGCCAACGTCCTGACTTTC.

The sample holds many counts of this clonotype. CDR3 DNA sequence: TGTGCCTGGAGTGTAGGGCAGGGCAGTGAGCAGTTCTTC. It codes for CAWSVGQGSEQFF. The chain uses TRBV30 and TRBJ2-1; weak D call: TRBD1 (5 bases). Trimming took 0 bases from V and 9 from J, leaving 12 bases between them. The germline gives CDR1 GTSNPN, CDR2 SVGIG (reference sequence). The CDR3 is 13 amino acids.

This clonotype has a count of ten or more. V gene TRBV13 combines with J gene TRBJ1-2; D gene uncertain. The V end lost 1 base, the J end lost 1 base, and 10 bases lay between the germline ends. Germline V CDR1 and CDR2: PRHDT, FYEKMQ (reference sequence). This CDR3 has 15 residues. The CDR3, as DNA: TGTGCCAGCAGCTTAGTTGGGGATTTTAACTATGGCTACACCTTC. Protein sequence: CASSLVGDFNYGYTF.

The chain employs TRBV7-3 and TRBJ1-4; 7 bases agree with TRBD1. V lost 6 bases, J lost 3 bases, and 13 bases stayed unmatched. The CDR3 length is 17 residues. Germline CDR1 is SGHTA and CDR2 is FQGTGA. The CDR3 spells CASSRRTGEGANEKLFF. Written as DNA, the CDR3 is TGTGCCAGCAGTCGACGCACAGGGGAGGGGGCTAATGAAAAACTGTTTTTT. The whole variable domain, remainder taken from reference TRBV7-3 and TRBJ1-4, is GAGVSQTPSNKVTEKGKYVELRCDPISGHTALYWYRQSLGQGPEFLIYFQGTGAADDSGLPNDRFFAVRPEGSVSTLKIQRTERGDSAVYLCASSRRTGEGANEKLFFGSGTQLSVL.

For the CDR3, the DNA is TGCGCCAGCAGCCCGGCGATGTTCGAGGGGAACTATGGCTACACCTTC. Residues: CASSPAMFEGNYGYTF. This chain connects TRBV5-1 to TRBJ1-2; tentative D call: TRBD1 (5 bases). The CDR3 is 16 residues long. Trimming removed 4 bases from V and 2 bases from J, with 18 bases in between. Per germline, CDR1 SGHRS and CDR2 YFSETQ.

The chain links TRBV4-1 to TRBJ2-3; TRBD2 aligns across 7 bases. The V and J ends lost 1 base and 6 bases, in that order; junction bases with no gene match: 13. This CDR3 contains 17 residues. Germline-derived CDR1 and CDR2 are MGHRA and YSYEKL. The CDR3 spells CASSQVGSPSGMDTQYF. CDR3 in DNA: TGCGCCAGCAGCCAAGTTGGTTCGCCTAGCGGAATGGATACGCAGTATTTT.

This clonotype has at least ten counts. The CDR3 sequence is CASAGQGDSSDGYTF. The CDR3 region has the DNA TGTGCCAGCGCCGGACAGGGGGATTCTAGCGATGGCTACACCTTC. The rearrangement uses TRBV12-3 or TRBV12-4 and TRBJ1-2; 10 bases agree with TRBD1. The CDR3 extends over 15 amino acids. With V trimmed by 8 bases and J by 6 bases, 12 bases remained unmatched.